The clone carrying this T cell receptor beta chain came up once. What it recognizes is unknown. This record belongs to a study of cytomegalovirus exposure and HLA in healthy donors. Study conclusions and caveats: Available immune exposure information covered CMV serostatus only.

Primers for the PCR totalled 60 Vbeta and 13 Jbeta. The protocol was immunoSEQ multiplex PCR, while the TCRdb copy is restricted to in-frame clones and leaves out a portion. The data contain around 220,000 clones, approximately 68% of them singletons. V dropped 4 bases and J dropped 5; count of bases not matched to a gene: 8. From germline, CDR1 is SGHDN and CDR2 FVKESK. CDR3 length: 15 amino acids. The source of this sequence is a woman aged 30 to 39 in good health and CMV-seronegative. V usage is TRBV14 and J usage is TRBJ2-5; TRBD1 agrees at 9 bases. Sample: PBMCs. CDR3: CASSRYRGQGETQYF. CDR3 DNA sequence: TGTGCCAGCAGCCGCTACAGGGGGCAAGGGGAGACCCAGTACTTC.